Sequencing of this TCR beta chain was carried out in a study of radiation and T cells in renal cell carcinoma. Generated by immunoSEQ multiplex PCR, the TCRdb table keeps only in-frame clones and is missing some. In the table there are tens of thousands of clones, approximately 86% of which are singletons. Time point: blood 2 weeks post-SBRT. Treatment: 15 Gy SBRT to primary tumor, nephrectomy 4 weeks later. The CDR3 sequence is 14 residues long. Trimming cost V 3 bases and J 3 bases; bases outside gene matches: 6. CDR1 is SGHKS and CDR2 is YYEKEE in the germline V gene (reference sequence). This clonotype was obtained from a woman aged 45-65 years with renal cell carcinoma. Sample: blood, taken from a patient whose treatment included radiotherapy and nephrectomy. The V and J genes are TRBV5-5 and TRBJ2-7; 7 bases are shared with TRBD1. DNA for the CDR3: TGTGCCAGCAGCTCGGGACAGCGTTTCTACGAGCAGTACTTC. It codes for CASSSGQRFYEQYF. The variable domain in full, completed from reference TRBV5-5 and TRBJ2-7, reads DAGVTQSPTHLIKTRGQQVTLRCSPISGHKSVSWYQQVLGQGPQFIFQYYEKEERGRGNFPDRFSARQFPNYSSELNVNALLLGDSALYLCASSSGQRFYEQYFGPGTRLTVT.